Listed here are 2 T cell receptor beta chains from one sample, sequenced in a study of blood T cell repertoires in COVID-19. Some clones are missing from TCRdb's copy, which holds only in-frame ones; the method was immunoSEQ multiplex PCR. The sample includes 100,000 to 110,000 clones, more than 70% of them seen just once. The source material was peripheral blood. Every receptor here comes from a human donor in a cohort sampled during active COVID-19.

Of note for this clone: Other nucleotide sequences in the sample specify the same CDR3. CDR3 amino acids: CASSSSSYEQYF. The CDR3 DNA sequence: TGTGCCAGCTCATCTAGCTCCTACGAGCAGTACTTC. The V call is TRBV18, the J call TRBJ2-7; D is unclear. The V gene lost 5 bases and the J gene lost 0 bases, with 5 bases spanning the gap. CDR1 and CDR2 from the germline V gene are KGHSH and LQKENI. The CDR3 extends over 12 amino acids.

The chain combines TRBV25-1 with TRBJ1-2, with D unresolved. The CDR3 totals 11 residues. Germline loops: CDR1 MGHDK, CDR2 SYGVNS. Trimming shortened V by 4 bases and J by 4 bases, and 4 bases separated the two germline ends. The CDR3 DNA reads TGTGCCAGCAGTGGGGCCTATGGCTACACCTTC. This sequence encodes CASSGAYGYTF.